The T cell receptor (beta chain) under discussion was sequenced for a study of monozygotic twins with inflammatory bowel disease. Study-wide results and limits: Cells of different T cell subtypes could not be told apart.

Staff drew a roughly 2.5 ml blood sample from each donor. Comments on this clonotype: What it binds is not known.

The unique tags termed UMIs, each holding a 6-nucleotide sample barcode, were added by means of template switching. TCRdb re-analyzed the 5' RACE reads; it lists each CDR3 protein once, without DNA. In all, the sample yields fewer than 450,000 distinct CDR3 sequences. CDR3 length equals 12 residues. Germline CDR1 KGHDR, CDR2 SFDVKD. The receptor's source is a human donor with ulcerative colitis or Crohn's disease, or a healthy co-twin of an affected twin (not recorded which). Sample: blood. The chain employs TRBV24-1 and TRBJ2-2; TCRdb outputs TRBD1, but without DNA this stays unchecked. The CDR3 sequence: CATSDPDSGLFF.